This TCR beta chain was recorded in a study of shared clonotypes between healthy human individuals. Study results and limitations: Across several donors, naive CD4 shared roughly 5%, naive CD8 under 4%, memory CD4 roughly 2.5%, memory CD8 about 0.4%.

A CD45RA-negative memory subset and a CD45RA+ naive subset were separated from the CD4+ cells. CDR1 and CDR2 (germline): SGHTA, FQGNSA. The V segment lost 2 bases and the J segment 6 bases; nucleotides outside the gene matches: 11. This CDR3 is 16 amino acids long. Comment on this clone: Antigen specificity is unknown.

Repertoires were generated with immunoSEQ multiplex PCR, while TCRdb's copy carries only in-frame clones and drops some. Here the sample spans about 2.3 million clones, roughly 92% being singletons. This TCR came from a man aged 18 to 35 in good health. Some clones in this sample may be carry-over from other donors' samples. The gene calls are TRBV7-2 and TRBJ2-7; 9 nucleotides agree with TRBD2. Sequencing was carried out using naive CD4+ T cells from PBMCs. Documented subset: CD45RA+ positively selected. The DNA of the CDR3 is TGTGCCAGCAGCTTATCCGGGACTAGCATCCCTCTCGAGCAGTACTTC. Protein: CASSLSGTSIPLEQYF.